This T cell receptor (beta chain) appears in the sequencing data of a study of tumor and adjacent non-tumor tissue in lung cancer. Study-wide context: There were about twelve adenocarcinoma, 2 squamous cell carcinoma and 1 small cell lung cancer cases. Study-level points and caveats: Tumor repertoires had a smaller top 100 clone share than normal lung.

This clonotype was recorded a few times. As yet, its antigen is unknown. The library came from three nested PCR rounds adapted from ARM-PCR protocols. TCRdb passed the multiplex PCR reads through MiXCR, listing each CDR3 protein once. The table includes under 150,000 distinct CDR3 sequences, approximately 66% detected once. CDR3 length: 18 residues. The V gene's germline CDR1 is MGHRA and CDR2 YSYEKL. The V end was cut by 0 bases, the J end by 4 bases, with 19 bases between. The template was RNA from unsorted bulk tissue. V and J are TRBV4-1 and TRBJ2-1, with D possibly matching TRBD1 (6 bases). The source material was lung tumor tissue. The sequence derives from a man between 60 and 75 years old with small cell lung cancer. The CDR3 reads CASSQDLLPGVNYNEQFF. For the CDR3, the DNA is TGCGCCAGCAGCCAAGATCTCTTGCCAGGGGTGAATTACAATGAGCAGTTCTTC.